This T cell receptor (beta chain) was profiled in a study of cytomegalovirus exposure and HLA in healthy donors. The wider study: In a previous analysis, 117 million unique TCR beta sequences were found from 150 million to 200 million T cells. Findings of the study overall: Usually a TCR sequence was rare, but some public TCRs were found in many donors.

The CDR3 is 19 amino acids. In germline, CDR1 is GTSNPN, CDR2 SVGIG (reference sequence). The V and J ends lost 0 bases and 0 bases respectively, with 18 bases between them. With regard to this clone: The antigen remains unidentified.

PCR involved 60 Vbeta and 13 Jbeta primers. TCRdb's table, derived via immunoSEQ multiplex PCR, lists solely in-frame clones and lacks some. There are about 200,000 clones in the sample; under 85% occur only once, and approximately 1.5% lies in the top ten. The chain uses TRBV30 and TRBJ2-6, with TRBD1 as a possible D gene (5 bases). Sequencing input: PBMCs. The TCR was taken from a man aged 50 to 59 in good health and CMV-seronegative. The CDR3 here is CAWSVWGRTPISGANVLTF. The CDR3 DNA sequence: TGTGCCTGGAGTGTATGGGGAAGGACACCCATCTCTGGGGCCAACGTCCTGACTTTC.